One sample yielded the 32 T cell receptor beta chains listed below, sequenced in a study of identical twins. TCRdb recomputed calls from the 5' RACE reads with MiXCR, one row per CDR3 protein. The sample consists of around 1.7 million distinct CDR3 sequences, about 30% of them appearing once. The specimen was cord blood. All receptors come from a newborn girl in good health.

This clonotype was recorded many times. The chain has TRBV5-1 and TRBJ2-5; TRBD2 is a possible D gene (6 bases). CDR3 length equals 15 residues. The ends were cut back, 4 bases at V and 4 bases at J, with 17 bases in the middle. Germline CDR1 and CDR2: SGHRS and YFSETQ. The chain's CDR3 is CASSAPLASGETQYF. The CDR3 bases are TGCGCCAGCAGCGCCCCACTAGCTTCGGGAGAGACCCAGTACTTC.

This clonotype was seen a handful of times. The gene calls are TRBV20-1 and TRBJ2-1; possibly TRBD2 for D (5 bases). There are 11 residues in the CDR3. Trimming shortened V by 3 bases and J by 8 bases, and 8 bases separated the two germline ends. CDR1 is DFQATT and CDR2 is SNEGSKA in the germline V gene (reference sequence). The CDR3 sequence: CSASREDEQFF. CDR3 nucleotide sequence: TGCAGTGCTAGCCGGGAAGATGAGCAGTTCTTC.

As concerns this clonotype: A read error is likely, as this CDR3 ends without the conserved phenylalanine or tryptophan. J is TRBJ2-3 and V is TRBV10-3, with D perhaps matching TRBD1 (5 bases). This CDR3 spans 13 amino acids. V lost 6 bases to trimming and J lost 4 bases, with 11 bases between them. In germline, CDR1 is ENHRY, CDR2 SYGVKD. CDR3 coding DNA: TGTGCCATCAGGGAAGACAGTGCAGATACGCAGTATTCT. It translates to CAIREDSADTQYS.

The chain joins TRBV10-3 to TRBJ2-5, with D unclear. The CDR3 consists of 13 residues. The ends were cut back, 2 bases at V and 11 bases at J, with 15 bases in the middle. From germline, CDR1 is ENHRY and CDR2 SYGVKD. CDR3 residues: CAISEVFLFEQYF. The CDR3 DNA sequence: TGTGCCATCAGTGAGGTCTTCCTATTTGAGCAGTACTTC.

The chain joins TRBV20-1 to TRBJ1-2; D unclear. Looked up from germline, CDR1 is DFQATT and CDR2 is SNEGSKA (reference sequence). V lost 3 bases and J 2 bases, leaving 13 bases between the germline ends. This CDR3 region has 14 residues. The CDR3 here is CSASRDRRNYGYTF. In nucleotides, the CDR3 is TGCAGTGCTAGTCGAGACCGGAGAAACTATGGCTACACCTTC.

The DNA for the CDR3 is TGCGCCAGCAGCCGCGTGACAGGGTCCACTGAAGCTTTCTTT. It encodes CASSRVTGSTEAFF. The chain couples TRBV4-1 to TRBJ1-1; 7 bases fit TRBD1. Germline CDR1 MGHRA, CDR2 YSYEKL. The CDR3 covers 14 residues. J gave up 4 bases and V 4 bases, and 6 bases lay outside the gene matches.

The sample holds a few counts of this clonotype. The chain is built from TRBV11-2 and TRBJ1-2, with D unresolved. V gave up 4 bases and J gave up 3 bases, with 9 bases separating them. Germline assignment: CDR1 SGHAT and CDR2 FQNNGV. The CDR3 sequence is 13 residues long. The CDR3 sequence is CASSSLRDYGYTF. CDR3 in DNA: TGTGCCAGCAGCTCCTTAAGAGACTATGGCTACACCTTC.

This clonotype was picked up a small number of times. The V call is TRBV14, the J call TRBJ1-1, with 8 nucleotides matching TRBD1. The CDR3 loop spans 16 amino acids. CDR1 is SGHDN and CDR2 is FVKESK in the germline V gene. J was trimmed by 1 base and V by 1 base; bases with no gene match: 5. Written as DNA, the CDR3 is TGTGCCAGCAGCCAAGCAAGGGGGACAGGGAACACTGAAGCTTTCTTT. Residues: CASSQARGTGNTEAFF.

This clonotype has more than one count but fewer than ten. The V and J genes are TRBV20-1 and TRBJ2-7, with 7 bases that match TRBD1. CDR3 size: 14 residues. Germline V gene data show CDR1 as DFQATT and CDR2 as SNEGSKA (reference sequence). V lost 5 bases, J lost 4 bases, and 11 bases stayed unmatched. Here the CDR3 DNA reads TGCAGTGCTGCCGACAGGGCCCGAATTTACGAGCAGTACTTC. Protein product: CSAADRARIYEQYF.

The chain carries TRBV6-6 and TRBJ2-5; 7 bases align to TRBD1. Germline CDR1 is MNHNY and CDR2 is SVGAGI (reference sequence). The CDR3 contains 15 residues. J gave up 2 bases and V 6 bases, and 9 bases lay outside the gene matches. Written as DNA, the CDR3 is TGTGCCAGCAGCTCGGTGGACAGGCCTCAAGAGACCCAGTACTTC. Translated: CASSSVDRPQETQYF.

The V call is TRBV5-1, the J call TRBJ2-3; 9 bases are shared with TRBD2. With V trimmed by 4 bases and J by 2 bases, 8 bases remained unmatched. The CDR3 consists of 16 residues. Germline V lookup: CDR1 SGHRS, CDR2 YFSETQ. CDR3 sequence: CASSPGLAQTTDTQYF. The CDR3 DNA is TGCGCCAGCAGCCCAGGACTAGCGCAAACCACAGATACGCAGTATTTT.

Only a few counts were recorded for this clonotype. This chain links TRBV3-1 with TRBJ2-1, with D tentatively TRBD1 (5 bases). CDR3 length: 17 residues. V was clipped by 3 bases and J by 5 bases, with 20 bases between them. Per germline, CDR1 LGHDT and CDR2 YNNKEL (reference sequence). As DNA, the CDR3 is TGTGCCAGCAGCCACCCCTTTTCCCTCCAGGGCGACAATGAGCAGTTCTTC. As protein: CASSHPFSLQGDNEQFF.

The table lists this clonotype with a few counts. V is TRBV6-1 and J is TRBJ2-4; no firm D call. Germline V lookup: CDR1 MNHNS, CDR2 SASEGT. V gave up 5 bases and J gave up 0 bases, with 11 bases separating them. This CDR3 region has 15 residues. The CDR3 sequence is CASSPDGEAKNIQYF. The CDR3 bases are TGTGCCAGCAGTCCGGACGGCGAAGCCAAAAACATTCAGTACTTC.

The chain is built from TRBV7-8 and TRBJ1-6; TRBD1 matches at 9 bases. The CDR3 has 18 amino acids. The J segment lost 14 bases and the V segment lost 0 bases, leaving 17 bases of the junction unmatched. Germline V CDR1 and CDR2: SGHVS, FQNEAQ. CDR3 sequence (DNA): TGTGCCAGCAGCTTAGCGGAACAGATCGGACAGGGGCATTCGGCCCTCCACTTT. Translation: CASSLAEQIGQGHSALHF.

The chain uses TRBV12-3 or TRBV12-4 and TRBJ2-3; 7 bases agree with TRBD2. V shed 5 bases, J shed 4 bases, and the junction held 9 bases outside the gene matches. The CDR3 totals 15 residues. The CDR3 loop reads CASSPKGAGSDTQYF. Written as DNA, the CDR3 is TGTGCCAGCAGTCCCAAGGGAGCGGGGTCAGATACGCAGTATTTT.

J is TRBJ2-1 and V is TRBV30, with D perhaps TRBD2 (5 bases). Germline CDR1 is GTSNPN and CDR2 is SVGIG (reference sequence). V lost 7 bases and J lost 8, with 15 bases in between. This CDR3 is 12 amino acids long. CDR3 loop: CASGEGDDEQFF. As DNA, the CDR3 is TGTGCCTCGGGTGAGGGAGACGATGAGCAGTTCTTC.

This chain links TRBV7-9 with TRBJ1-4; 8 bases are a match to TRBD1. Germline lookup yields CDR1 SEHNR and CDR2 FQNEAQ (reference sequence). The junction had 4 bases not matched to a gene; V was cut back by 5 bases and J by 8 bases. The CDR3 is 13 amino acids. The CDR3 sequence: CASSVGQEEKLFF. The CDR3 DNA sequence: TGTGCCAGCAGCGTGGGACAGGAAGAAAAACTGTTTTTT. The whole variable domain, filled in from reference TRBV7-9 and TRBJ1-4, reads DTGVSQNPRHKITKRGQNVTFRCDPISEHNRLYWYRQTLGQGPEFLTYFQNEAQLEKSRLLSDRFSAERPKGSFSTLEIQRTEQGDSAMYLCASSVGQEEKLFFGSGTQLSVL.

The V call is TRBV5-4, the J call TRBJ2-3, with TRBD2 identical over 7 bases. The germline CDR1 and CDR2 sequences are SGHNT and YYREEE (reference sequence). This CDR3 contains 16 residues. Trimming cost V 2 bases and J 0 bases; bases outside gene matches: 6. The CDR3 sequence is CASSFYGSGSTDTQYF. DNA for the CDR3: TGTGCCAGCAGCTTTTACGGTAGCGGGAGCACAGATACGCAGTATTTT. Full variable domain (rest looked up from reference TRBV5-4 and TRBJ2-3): ETGVTQSPTHLIKTRGQQVTLRCSSQSGHNTVSWYQQALGQGPQFIFQYYREEENGRGNFPPRFSGLQFPNYSSELNVNALELDDSALYLCASSFYGSGSTDTQYFGPGTRLTVL.

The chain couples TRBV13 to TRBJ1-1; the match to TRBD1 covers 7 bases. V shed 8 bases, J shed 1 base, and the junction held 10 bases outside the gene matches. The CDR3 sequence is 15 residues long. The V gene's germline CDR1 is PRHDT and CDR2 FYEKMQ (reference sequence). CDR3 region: CASRERWTGNTEAFF. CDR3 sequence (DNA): TGTGCCAGCCGCGAACGCTGGACAGGGAACACTGAAGCTTTCTTT.

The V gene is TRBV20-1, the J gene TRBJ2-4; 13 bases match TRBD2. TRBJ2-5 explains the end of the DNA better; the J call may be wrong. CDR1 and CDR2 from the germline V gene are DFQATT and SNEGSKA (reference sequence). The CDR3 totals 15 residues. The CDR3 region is CSAGVLAGGQETQYF. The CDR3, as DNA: TGCAGTGCTGGAGTACTAGCGGGAGGGCAAGAGACCCAGTACTTC.

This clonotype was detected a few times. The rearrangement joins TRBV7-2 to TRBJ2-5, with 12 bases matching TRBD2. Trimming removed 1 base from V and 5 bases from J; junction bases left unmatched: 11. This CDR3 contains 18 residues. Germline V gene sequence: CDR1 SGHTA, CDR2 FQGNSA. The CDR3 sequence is CASSLGRLAGGPGETQYF. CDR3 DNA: TGTGCCAGCAGCTTAGGGCGGCTAGCGGGGGGGCCCGGGGAGACCCAGTACTTC.

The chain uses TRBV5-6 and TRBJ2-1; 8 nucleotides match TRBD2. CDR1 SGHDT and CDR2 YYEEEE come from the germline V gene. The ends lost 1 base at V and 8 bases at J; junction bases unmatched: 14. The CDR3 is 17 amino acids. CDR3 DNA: TGTGCCAGCAGCTTGTTGGGGGCGGGAGGAAGAGTCGATGAGCAGTTCTTC. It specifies CASSLLGAGGRVDEQFF.

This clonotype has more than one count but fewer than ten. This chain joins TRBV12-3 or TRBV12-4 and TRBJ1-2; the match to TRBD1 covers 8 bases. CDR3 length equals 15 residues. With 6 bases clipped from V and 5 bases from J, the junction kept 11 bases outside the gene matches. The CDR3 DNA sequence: TGTGCCAGCAGCCCTCCCTCCCGGACAGGGTATGGCTACACCTTC. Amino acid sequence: CASSPPSRTGYGYTF.

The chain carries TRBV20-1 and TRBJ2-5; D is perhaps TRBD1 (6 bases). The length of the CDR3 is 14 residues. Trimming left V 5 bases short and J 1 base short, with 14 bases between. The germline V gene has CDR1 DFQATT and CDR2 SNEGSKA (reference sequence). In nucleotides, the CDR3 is TGCAGTGCTCCCTTGACAGGCGGCCAAGAGACCCAGTACTTC. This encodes CSAPLTGGQETQYF.

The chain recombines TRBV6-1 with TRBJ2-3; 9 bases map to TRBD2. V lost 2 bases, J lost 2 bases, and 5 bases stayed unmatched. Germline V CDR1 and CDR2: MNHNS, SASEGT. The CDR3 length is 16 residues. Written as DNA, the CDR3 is TGTGCCAGCAGTGAACTTCTAGCGGGGTCCACAGATACGCAGTATTTT. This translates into CASSELLAGSTDTQYF.

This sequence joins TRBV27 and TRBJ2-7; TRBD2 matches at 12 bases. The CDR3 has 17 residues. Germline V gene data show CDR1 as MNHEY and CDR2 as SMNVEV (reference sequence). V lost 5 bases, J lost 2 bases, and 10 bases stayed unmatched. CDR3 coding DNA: TGTGCCAGCAGTGCTCCGGGACTAGCGGGCCTTACCTACGAGCAGTACTTC. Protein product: CASSAPGLAGLTYEQYF.

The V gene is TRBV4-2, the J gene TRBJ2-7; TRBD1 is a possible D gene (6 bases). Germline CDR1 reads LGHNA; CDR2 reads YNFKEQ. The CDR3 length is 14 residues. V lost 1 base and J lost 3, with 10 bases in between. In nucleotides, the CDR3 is TGTGCCAGCAGCCAAGGGGGGCAGGGCTACGAGCAGTACTTC. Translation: CASSQGGQGYEQYF.

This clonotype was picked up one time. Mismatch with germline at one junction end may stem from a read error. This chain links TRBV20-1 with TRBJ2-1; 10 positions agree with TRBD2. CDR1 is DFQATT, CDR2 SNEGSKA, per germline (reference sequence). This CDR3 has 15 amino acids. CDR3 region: CSARDPSGGANERFF. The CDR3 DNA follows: TGCAGTGCTAGAGATCCCAGCGGGGGGGCGAATGAGCGGTTCTTC.

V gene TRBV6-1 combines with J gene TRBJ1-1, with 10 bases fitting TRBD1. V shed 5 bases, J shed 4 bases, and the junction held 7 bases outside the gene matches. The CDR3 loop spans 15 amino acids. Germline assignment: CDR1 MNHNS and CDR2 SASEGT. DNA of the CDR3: TGTGCCAGCAGTACCGGGACAGGGGTGGGCACTGAAGCTTTCTTT. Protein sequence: CASSTGTGVGTEAFF.

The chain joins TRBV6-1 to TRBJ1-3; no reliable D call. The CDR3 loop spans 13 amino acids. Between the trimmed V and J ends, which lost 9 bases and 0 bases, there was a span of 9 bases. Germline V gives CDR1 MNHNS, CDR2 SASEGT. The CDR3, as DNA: TGTGCCAGTACCAGGCTCTCTGGAAACACCATATATTTT. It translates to CASTRLSGNTIYF.

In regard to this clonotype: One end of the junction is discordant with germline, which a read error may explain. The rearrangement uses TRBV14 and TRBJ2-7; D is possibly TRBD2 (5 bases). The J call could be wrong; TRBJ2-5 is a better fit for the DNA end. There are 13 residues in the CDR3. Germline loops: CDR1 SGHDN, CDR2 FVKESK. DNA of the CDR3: TGTGCCTGCAGCCAGAACCCCGAGGGGACCCAGTACTTC. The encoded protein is CACSQNPEGTQYF.

CDR3 sequence (DNA): TGTGCCAGCAGCTCCCACTCCGGGACTAGCGCCAACAATGAGCAGTTCTTC. This encodes CASSSHSGTSANNEQFF. V is TRBV7-2 and J is TRBJ2-1, with 10 bases matching TRBD2. With 4 bases clipped from V and 5 bases from J, the junction kept 11 bases outside the gene matches. Germline V gives CDR1 SGHTA, CDR2 FQGNSA. The CDR3 sequence is 17 residues long.